What follows is one TCR beta chain and its context. Its antigen is still unknown. No base qualities exist here, and no much larger clone lies one base off it. Separate from the approximately 700-subject first cohort, the validation cohort of roughly 120 subjects was the group to which the donors belonged. This sample is part of a study of cytomegalovirus exposure and HLA in healthy donors (dated by TCRdb to about 2017). Some background on the complete study: According to a later analysis, the 120 or so validation repertoires were produced on the same platform as the 666 repertoires of the first cohort. The study aimed to test whether signatures of past pathogen exposure could be identified by cataloging public T cell receptors. Along with the approximately 650-subject first cohort, a separate validation cohort of more than 90 different subjects was used. To predict cytomegalovirus infection status, the study combined high-throughput TCR immunosequencing, statistical association of individual TCRs with disease status, and machine learning. Results the study describes overall, beyond this receptor: Most TCR sequences were seen in very few donors, while some public TCRs were found in many individuals. In a later analysis, TCRs clustered in the first cohort were found to also tend to co-occur in the 130 or so validation repertoires, with over 90% of cluster scores above 0. A total of roughly 160 TCR beta chains were listed by the study as associated with cytomegalovirus. In vitro tests confirmed that a few of the cytomegalovirus-associated TCR beta chains recognize cytomegalovirus antigens. The authors suggested that the approach could potentially be extended to other disease states and immunological phenotypes. The classifier was reported to diagnose cytomegalovirus status with high specificity and sensitivity in both the original cohort and the validation cohort. All 120 or so repertoires were used to score co-occurrence in the validation cohort in a later analysis, because that analysis had no HLA typing for the cohort.

Taken from cysteine to phenylalanine, the CDR3 has 14 residues. Solely the CDR3 DNA is kept, with 42 bases framed from the first base. V loses 0 bases of germline sequence and J loses 5 bases, and the interval between the two ends is 11 bases. CDR1 SGHRS and CDR2 YFSETQ were looked up in the germline V gene. Library construction relied on the immunoSEQ multiplex PCR assay. The paper's processing steps were these. A statistical classification framework was built for diagnosing cytomegalovirus status from the catalog of TCR beta chain sequences. TCRdb retrieved this table from immuneACCESS and kept in-frame rearrangements only. Not all clones are present; in checked studies, unresolved V genes account for under half, and no reason is known for the remainder. V and J calls plus clone size are reproduced from that table; the DNA served to infer D and trimming. Within this sample are fewer than 150,000 clones, with approximately 82% of them counted one time only. The ten largest clones capture around 27% of the sample.

The origin of this receptor is a man younger than 45 in good health and CMV-seropositive. Material for sequencing was PBMCs. The chain couples TRBV5-1 to TRBJ1-1; TRBD1 is a possible D gene, resting on 5 matching bases. The DNA sequence reads TGCGCCAGCAGCTTGGAGGGACTATTGACTGAAGCTTTCTTT. Translated, this is CASSLEGLLTEAFF.